This T cell receptor beta chain was found in a study of CD8 T cells in Susac syndrome. Broader study findings: The study identified sixteen and five Susac-specific public clones in total CD8+ and CD8+ TEMRA repertoires.

A quantity of roughly 0.5 to 1 ug RNA underwent reverse transcription using random hexamers. Each CDR3 protein gets one entry after TCRdb re-called the immunoSEQ multiplex PCR reads with MiXCR. Of about 85,000 distinct CDR3 sequences listed, 95% are singletons. J was trimmed by 3 bases and V by 4 bases; bases with no gene match: 3. Germline V lookup: CDR1 MNHEY, CDR2 SVGAGI. The CDR3 totals 13 residues. This clonotype showed up just a few times. The antigen is unknown. The chain recombines TRBV6-5 with TRBJ2-7; 7 bases agree with TRBD1. The source material was CD8+ T cells from PBMCs. This sequence originates from a human donor with Susac syndrome. The CDR3 nucleotides read TGTGCCAGCAGTTCGGGACAGAGCTACGAGCAGTACTTC. This codes for CASSSGQSYEQYF.